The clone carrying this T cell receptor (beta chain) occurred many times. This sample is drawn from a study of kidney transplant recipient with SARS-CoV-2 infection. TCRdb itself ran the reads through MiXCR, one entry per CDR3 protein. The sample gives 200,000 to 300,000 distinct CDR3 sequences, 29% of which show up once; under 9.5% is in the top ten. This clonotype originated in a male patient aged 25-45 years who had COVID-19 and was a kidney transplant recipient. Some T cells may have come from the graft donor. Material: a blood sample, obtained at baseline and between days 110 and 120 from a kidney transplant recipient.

This chain's CDR3 is CASSPKGSFNTGELFF. The DNA of the CDR3 is TGTGCCAGCAGCCCCAAAGGTAGTTTTAACACCGGGGAGCTGTTTTTT. The chain links TRBV7-2 to TRBJ2-2; D remains ambiguous. V was pared by 5 bases and J by 2 bases, with 15 bases between. Germline CDR1 SGHTA, CDR2 FQGNSA. There are 16 residues in the CDR3.